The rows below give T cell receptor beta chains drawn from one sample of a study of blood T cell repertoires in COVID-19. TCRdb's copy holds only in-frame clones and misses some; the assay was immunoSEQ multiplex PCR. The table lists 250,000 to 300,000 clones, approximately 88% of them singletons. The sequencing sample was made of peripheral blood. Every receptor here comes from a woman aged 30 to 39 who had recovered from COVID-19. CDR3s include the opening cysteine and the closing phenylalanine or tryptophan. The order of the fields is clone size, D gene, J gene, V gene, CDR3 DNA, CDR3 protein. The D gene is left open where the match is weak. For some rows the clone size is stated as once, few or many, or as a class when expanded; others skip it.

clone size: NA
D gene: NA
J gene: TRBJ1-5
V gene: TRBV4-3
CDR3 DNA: TGCGCCAGCAGCCAAGAGTATGGGGCCTGGGACAATCAGCCCCAGCATTTT
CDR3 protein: CASSQEYGAWDNQPQHF

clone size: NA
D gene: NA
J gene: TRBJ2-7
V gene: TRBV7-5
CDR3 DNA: TGTGCCAGTCTCTCGCATCCCTCGACTAAATTCACCGAGCAGTACTTC
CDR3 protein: CASLSHPSTKFTEQYF

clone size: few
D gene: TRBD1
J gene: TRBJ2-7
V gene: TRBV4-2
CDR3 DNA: TGTGCCAGCAGCCTTTCGACAGGGGGCACCTACGAGCAGTACTTC
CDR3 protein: CASSLSTGGTYEQYF

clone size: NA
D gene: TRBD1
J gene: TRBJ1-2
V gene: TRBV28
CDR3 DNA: TGTGCCAGCAGTACGATCACCCGGGACAGGGATGTTTACACCTTC
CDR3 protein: CASSTITRDRDVYTF

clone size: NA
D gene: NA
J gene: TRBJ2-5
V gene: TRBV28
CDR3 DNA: TGTGCCAGCAGTTACAGAGAGACCCAGTACTTC
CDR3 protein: CASSYRETQYF

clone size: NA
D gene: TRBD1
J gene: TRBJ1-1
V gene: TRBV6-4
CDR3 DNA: TGTGCCAGCAGTGCCGGACAGGGTAACACTGAAGCTTTCTTT
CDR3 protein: CASSAGQGNTEAFF

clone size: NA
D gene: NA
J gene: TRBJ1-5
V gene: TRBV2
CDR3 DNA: TGTGCCAGCAGTGAAGCAACGGGGGGCCCTCCCCATTTT
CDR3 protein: CASSEATGGPPHF

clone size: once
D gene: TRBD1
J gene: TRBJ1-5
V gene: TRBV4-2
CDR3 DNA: TGTGCCAGCAGCCACGACAGGGGCCGGAATCAGCCCCAGCATTTT
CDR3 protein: CASSHDRGRNQPQHF

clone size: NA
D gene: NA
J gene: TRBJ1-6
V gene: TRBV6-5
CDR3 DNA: TGTGCCAGCAGGGGGGGTGATAATTCACCCCTCCACTTT
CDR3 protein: CASRGGDNSPLHF

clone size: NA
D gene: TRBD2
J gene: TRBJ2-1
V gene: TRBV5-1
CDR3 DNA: TGCGCCAGCAGCCCCCCAGGGTCTAGCGGGGTGAATGAGCAGTTCTTC
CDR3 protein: CASSPPGSSGVNEQFF

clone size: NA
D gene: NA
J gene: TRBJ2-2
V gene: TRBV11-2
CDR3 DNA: TGTGCCAGCAGCCCTGTAGGGACTAACACCGGGGAGCTGTTTTTT
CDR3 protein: CASSPVGTNTGELFF

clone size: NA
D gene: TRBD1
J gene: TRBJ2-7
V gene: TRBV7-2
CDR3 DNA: TGTGCCAGCAGCTCCCGGGACAGGGTCGGCGAGCAGTACTTC
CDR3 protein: CASSSRDRVGEQYF

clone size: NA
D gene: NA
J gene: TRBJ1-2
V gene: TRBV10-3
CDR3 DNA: TGTGCCATCAGACCACCGGAGGACTATGGCTACACCTTC
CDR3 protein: CAIRPPEDYGYTF

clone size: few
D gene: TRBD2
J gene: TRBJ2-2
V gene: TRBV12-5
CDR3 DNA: TGTGCTAGTGGTTTGGGAGGCGGGGGGGCGCACCCCGGGGAGCTGTTTTTT
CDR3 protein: CASGLGGGGAHPGELFF

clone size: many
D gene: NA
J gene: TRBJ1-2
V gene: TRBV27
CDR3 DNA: TGTGCCAGCAGTTTATCCCCTCCCGGGTATGGCTACACCTTC
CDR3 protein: CASSLSPPGYGYTF

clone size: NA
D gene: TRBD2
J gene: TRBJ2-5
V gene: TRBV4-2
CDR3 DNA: TGTGCCAGCAGCCCTCCAGGACTAGCGGGGGGGCAGACCCAGTACTTC
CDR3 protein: CASSPPGLAGGQTQYF

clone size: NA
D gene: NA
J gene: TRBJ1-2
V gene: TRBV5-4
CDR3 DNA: TGTGCCAGCAGCTTGCAGGGATTGAATGGCTACACCTTC
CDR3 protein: CASSLQGLNGYTF

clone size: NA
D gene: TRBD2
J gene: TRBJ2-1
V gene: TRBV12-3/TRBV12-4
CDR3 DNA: TGTGCCAGCAGGGGACTAGCGAGGGATGAGCAGTTCTTC
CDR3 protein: CASRGLARDEQFF

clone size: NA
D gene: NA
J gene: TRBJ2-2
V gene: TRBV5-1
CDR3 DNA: TGCGCCACCAGACCCCCCCCGGGAACCGGGGAGCTGTTTTTT
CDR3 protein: CATRPPPGTGELFF

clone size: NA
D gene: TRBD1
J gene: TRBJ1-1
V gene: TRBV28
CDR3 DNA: TGTGCCAGCAGAAGAGGACAGGGTATACGCAGAGCTTTCTTT
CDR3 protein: CASRRGQGIRRAFF

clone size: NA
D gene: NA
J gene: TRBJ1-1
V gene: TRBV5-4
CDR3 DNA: TGTGCCAGCAGCTTGTTCGGGGGGTTGAACACTGAAGCTTTCTTT
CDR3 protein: CASSLFGGLNTEAFF

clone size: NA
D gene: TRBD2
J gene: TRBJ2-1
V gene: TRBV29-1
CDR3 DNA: TGCAGCGTTGAATCCCCCCTACTAGCGGGGGACTCCTACAATGAGCAGTTCTTC
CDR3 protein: CSVESPLLAGDSYNEQFF

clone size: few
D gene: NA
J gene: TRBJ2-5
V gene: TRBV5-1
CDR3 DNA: TGCGCCAGCAGTTTCCTCGGGGGAGGGGGAGAGACCCAGTACTTC
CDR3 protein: CASSFLGGGGETQYF

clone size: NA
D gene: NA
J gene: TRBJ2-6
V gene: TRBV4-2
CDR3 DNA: TGTGCCAGCAGCCAATTTTGGGGGGTTGGGGCCCACTCTGGGGCCAACGTCCTGACTTTC
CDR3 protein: CASSQFWGVGAHSGANVLTF

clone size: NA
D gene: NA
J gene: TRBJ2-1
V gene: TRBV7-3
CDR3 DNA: TGTGCCAGCAGCTTGGGGGGTAGCAATGAGCAGTTCTTC
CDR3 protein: CASSLGGSNEQFF

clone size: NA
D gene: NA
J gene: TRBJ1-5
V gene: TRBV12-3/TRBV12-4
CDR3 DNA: TGTGCCAGCAGGGGGACGGGGGACCAGCCCCAGCATTTT
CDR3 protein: CASRGTGDQPQHF

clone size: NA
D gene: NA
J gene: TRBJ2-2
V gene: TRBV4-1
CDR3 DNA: TGCGCCAGCAGCCCTACGGAGGGGAACACCGGGGAGCTGTTTTTT
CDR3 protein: CASSPTEGNTGELFF

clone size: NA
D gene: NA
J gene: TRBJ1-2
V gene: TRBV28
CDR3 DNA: TGTGCCAGTTTGGGGGCAGACACGCCTAACTATGGCTACACCTTC
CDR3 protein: CASLGADTPNYGYTF

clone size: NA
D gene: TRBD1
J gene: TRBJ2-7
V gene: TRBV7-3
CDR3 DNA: TGTGCCAGCAGCTCCCGGGACAGGGGCGAGCAGTACTTC
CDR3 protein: CASSSRDRGEQYF

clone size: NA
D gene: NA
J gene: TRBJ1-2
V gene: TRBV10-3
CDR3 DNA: TGTGCCATCAGTGAGTCGGAGGGGACGGGTGGCTACACCTTC
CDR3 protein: CAISESEGTGGYTF

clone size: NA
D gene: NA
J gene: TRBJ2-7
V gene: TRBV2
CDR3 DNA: TGTGCCAGCGGGACTCAGGGAGGCGAGCAGTACTTC
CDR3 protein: CASGTQGGEQYF

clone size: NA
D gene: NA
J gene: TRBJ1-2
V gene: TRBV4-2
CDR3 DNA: TGTGCCAGCAGCCAAGAGGGGGCGGGTGGCTACACCTTC
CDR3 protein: CASSQEGAGGYTF

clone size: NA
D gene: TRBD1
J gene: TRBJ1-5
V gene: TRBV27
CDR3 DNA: TGTGCCAGTAAGACAGGGGGCGCAGGCAATCAGCCCCAGCATTTT
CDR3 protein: CASKTGGAGNQPQHF

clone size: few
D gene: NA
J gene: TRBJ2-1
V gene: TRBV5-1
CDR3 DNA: TGCGCCAGCACGGAGCTCGGAGATAATGAGCAGTTCTTC
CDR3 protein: CASTELGDNEQFF

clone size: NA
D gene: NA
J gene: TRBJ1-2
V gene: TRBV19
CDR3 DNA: TGTGCCAGTAGTATGGACCCCGGCGGGGGAGATGGCTACACCTTC
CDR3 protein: CASSMDPGGGDGYTF

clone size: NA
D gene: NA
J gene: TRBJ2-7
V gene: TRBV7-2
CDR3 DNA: TGTGCCAGCAGCTTAAACAGGATCTACGAGCAGTACTTC
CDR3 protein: CASSLNRIYEQYF

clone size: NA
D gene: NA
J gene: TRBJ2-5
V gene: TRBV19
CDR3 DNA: TGTGCCAGTAGTGCCGGTGAGACCCAGTACTTC
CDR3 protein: CASSAGETQYF

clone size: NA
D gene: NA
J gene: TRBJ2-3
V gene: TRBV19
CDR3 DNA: TGTGCCAGTAGTATTGGTTTTGGCGGGGTGAGCACAGATACGCAGTATTTT
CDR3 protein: CASSIGFGGVSTDTQYF

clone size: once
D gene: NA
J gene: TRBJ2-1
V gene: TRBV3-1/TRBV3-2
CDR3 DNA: TGTGCCAGCAGCCAGTGGGACTCCCTTTATAATGAGCAGTTCTTC
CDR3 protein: CASSQWDSLYNEQFF

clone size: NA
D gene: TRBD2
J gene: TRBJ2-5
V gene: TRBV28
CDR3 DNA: TGTGCCAGCATTCAGGATGGGAGGGGGACCCAGTACTTC
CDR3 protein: CASIQDGRGTQYF

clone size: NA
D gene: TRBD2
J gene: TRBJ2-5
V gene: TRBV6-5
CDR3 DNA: TGTGCCAGCAGTTCCAGCGGGGAAGGAGAGACCCAGTACTTC
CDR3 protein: CASSSSGEGETQYF

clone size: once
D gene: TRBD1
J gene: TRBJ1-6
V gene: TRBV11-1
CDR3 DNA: TGTGCCAGCAGCTCCGGAAACAGGGGATATAATTCACCCCTCCACTTT
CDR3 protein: CASSSGNRGYNSPLHF

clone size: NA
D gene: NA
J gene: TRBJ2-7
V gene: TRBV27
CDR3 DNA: TGTGCCAGCAGTATATCTACGGACAGCCGGGTCTACGAGCAGTACTTC
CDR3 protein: CASSISTDSRVYEQYF

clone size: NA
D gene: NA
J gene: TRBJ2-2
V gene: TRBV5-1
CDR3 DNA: TGCGCCAGCAGCTTGGAGGCGGGTGCCGGGGAGCTGTTTTTT
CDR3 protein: CASSLEAGAGELFF

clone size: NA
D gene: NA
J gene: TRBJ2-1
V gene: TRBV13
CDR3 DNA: TGTGCCAGCAGCTTATGGACAGCCTACAATGAGCAGTTCTTC
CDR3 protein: CASSLWTAYNEQFF

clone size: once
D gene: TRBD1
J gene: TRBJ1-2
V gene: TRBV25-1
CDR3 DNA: TGTGCCAGCAGTGAAGGACAGGGGCAGGGTGGCTACACCTTC
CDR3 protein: CASSEGQGQGGYTF